Listed below are T cell receptor beta chains from one sample, sequenced in a study of blood T cell repertoires in COVID-19. TCRdb's copy holds only in-frame clones and misses some; the assay was immunoSEQ multiplex PCR. The sample lists tens of thousands of clones; around 90% were seen once. Sequencing input: peripheral blood. The receptor source for this set is a man in his forties or fifties with acute or convalescent COVID-19. The CDR3 runs from the conserved cysteine through the conserved F or W. A D gene is named only where the DNA matches it firmly. For some rows the clone size is stated as once, few or many, or as a class when expanded; others skip it.

>TRBJ2-7|.|TRBV9|.
CASSVGSESHEQYF
TGTGCCAGCAGCGTAGGTAGTGAGTCCCACGAGCAGTACTTC
>TRBJ2-5|.|TRBV11-2|TRBD2
CASSPGPGGEYQETQYF
TGTGCCAGCAGCCCGGGCCCTGGGGGGGAATACCAAGAGACCCAGTACTTC
>TRBJ2-2|.|TRBV7-9|.
CASSPLARTKNTGELFF
TGTGCCAGCAGCCCGTTAGCCCGGACAAAAAACACCGGGGAGCTGTTTTTT
>TRBJ1-6|few|TRBV6-6|TRBD1
CASSWDRDRPNSPLHF
TGTGCCAGCAGTTGGGACCGGGACAGGCCTAATTCACCCCTCCACTTT
>TRBJ1-5|.|TRBV6-1|TRBD1
CASSELRGPRQPQHF
TGTGCCAGCAGTGAACTCAGGGGGCCACGACAGCCCCAGCATTTT
>TRBJ1-1|.|TRBV15|TRBD1
CATSPDRVRAGAFF
TGTGCCACCAGTCCGGACAGGGTAAGGGCGGGAGCTTTCTTT
>TRBJ1-6|.|TRBV6-4|.
CASSRDGGSYNSPLHF
TGTGCCAGCAGTCGAGACGGCGGCTCCTATAATTCACCCCTCCACTTT
>TRBJ1-2|.|TRBV5-1|TRBD1
CACSLGQGRGGYTF
TGCGCCTGCAGCTTGGGACAGGGGAGAGGGGGCTACACCTTC
>TRBJ2-3|.|TRBV7-2|TRBD2
CASSLAGGLGVDTQYF
TGTGCCAGCAGCTTAGCGGGGGGACTAGGGGTAGATACGCAGTATTTT
>TRBJ1-5|.|TRBV6-6|.
CASSHPRSSSNQPQHF
TGTGCCAGCAGCCATCCCCGGAGTAGCAGCAATCAGCCCCAGCATTTT
>TRBJ2-2|.|TRBV27|.
CASRPVDRNTGELFF
TGTGCCAGCAGACCCGTGGACAGGAACACCGGGGAGCTGTTTTTT
>TRBJ2-7|.|TRBV5-1|TRBD1
CASSLLGTAPYEQYF
TGCGCCAGCAGCTTGTTAGGGACAGCTCCCTACGAGCAGTACTTC
>TRBJ2-6|.|TRBV5-6|TRBD1
CASKTGAGANVLTF
TGTGCCAGCAAAACAGGGGCAGGGGCCAACGTCCTGACTTTC
>TRBJ1-2|.|TRBV6-5|TRBD1
CASSRGQGSQNGYTF
TGTGCCAGCAGCCGAGGACAGGGAAGTCAGAATGGCTACACCTTC
>TRBJ1-1|few|TRBV19|TRBD1
CASSNWTGGARTEAFF
TGTGCCAGTAGCAATTGGACAGGGGGCGCGAGAACTGAAGCTTTCTTT
>TRBJ2-3|.|TRBV5-1|.
CASSLGQGHTDTQYF
TGCGCCAGCAGCTTGGGGCAGGGTCACACAGATACGCAGTATTTT
>TRBJ1-4|.|TRBV10-3|.
CAISTRVNEKLFF
TGTGCCATCTCCACGAGGGTTAATGAAAAACTGTTTTTT
>TRBJ2-7|once|TRBV24-1|TRBD1
CATSDSETGHEQYF
TGTGCCACCAGTGATTCGGAGACAGGGCACGAGCAGTACTTC
>TRBJ2-3|few|TRBV30|TRBD2
CAWSGISPPAGGHQVTSTDTQYF
TGTGCCTGGAGTGGAATCAGCCCCCCAGCGGGGGGCCACCAAGTTACTAGCACAGATACGCAGTATTTT
>TRBJ1-2|.|TRBV10-3|TRBD1
CAISIMDRVDGYTF
TGTGCCATCAGTATTATGGACAGGGTTGATGGCTACACCTTC
>TRBJ1-1|.|TRBV5-1|.
CASSLEGRSLNTEAFF
TGCGCCAGCAGCTTGGAGGGGAGGTCTTTGAACACTGAAGCTTTCTTT
>TRBJ2-2|.|TRBV3-1/TRBV3-2|TRBD2
CASSQPQPRLAGRTGELFF
TGTGCCAGCAGCCAACCTCAACCCAGACTAGCGGGGAGGACCGGGGAGCTGTTTTTT
>TRBJ1-1|few|TRBV12-3/TRBV12-4|.
CASSLARGSEAFF
TGTGCCAGCAGTTTAGCGCGGGGTTCTGAAGCTTTCTTT
>TRBJ2-3|.|TRBV5-4|TRBD2
CASSSGLAGASGDTQYF
TGTGCCAGCAGCTCCGGACTAGCGGGGGCCTCGGGCGATACGCAGTATTTT
>TRBJ2-3|.|TRBV5-6|TRBD1
CASSFKIGAGGRADTQYF
TGTGCCAGCAGCTTTAAGATTGGGGCAGGGGGCAGGGCAGATACGCAGTATTTT
>TRBJ2-6|.|TRBV24-1|.
CATGGSGANVLTF
TGTGCCACCGGGGGGTCTGGGGCCAACGTCCTGACTTTC
>TRBJ1-1|.|TRBV2|TRBD1
CASSVRAPGQGNTEAFF
TGTGCCAGCAGTGTACGAGCCCCGGGACAGGGGAACACTGAAGCTTTCTTT
>TRBJ2-7|.|TRBV12-3/TRBV12-4|.
CASSPWTGEQYF
TGTGCCAGCAGTCCCTGGACGGGGGAGCAGTACTTC
>TRBJ2-1|.|TRBV27|.
CASSLGAAEQFF
TGTGCCAGCAGTTTGGGAGCTGCGGAGCAGTTCTTC
>TRBJ1-1|.|TRBV5-4|.
CASSLAGSLMNTEAFF
TGTGCCAGCAGCTTGGCTGGCTCATTGATGAACACTGAAGCTTTCTTT
>TRBJ1-1|.|TRBV30|.
CAWSVLDAGTEAFF
TGTGCCTGGAGTGTACTTGATGCCGGCACTGAAGCTTTCTTT
>TRBJ2-1|.|TRBV7-2|.
CASSFVPVSGANEQFF
TGTGCCAGCAGCTTCGTTCCCGTATCAGGGGCAAATGAGCAGTTCTTC
>TRBJ2-2|.|TRBV11-2|.
CASFEAVVANTGELFF
TGTGCCAGCTTTGAGGCGGTGGTGGCGAACACCGGGGAGCTGTTTTTT
>TRBJ1-3|.|TRBV6-1|.
CASSEAGGAGNTIYF
TGTGCCAGCAGTGAAGCGGGGGGTGCTGGAAACACCATATATTTT
>TRBJ2-2|.|TRBV18|TRBD2
CASSPRTLAGGPWTGELFF
TGTGCCAGCTCGCCAAGAACGCTAGCGGGGGGGCCTTGGACCGGGGAGCTGTTTTTT
>TRBJ1-1|.|TRBV5-1|.
CASGGVNTEAFF
TGCGCCAGTGGGGGGGTGAACACTGAAGCTTTCTTT
>TRBJ2-1|.|TRBV6-5|TRBD2
CASSYSAAGGQGEQFF
TGTGCCAGCAGTTACTCTGCAGCGGGGGGGCAGGGTGAGCAGTTCTTC